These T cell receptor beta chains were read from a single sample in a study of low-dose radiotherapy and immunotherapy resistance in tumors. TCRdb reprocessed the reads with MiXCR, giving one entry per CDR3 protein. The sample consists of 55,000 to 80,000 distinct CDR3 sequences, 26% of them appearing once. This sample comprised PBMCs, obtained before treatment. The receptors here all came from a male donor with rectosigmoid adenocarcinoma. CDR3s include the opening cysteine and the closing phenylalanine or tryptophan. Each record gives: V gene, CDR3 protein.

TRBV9 CASSVGQSSYEQYF
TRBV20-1 CSALGSGVGNIQYF
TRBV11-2 CASSFGSPARTDTQYF
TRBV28 CASRSSYSNQPQHF
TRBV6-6 CASTRETRRSDTQYF
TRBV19 CASSPPRGETQYF
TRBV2 CASKGRTAGELFF
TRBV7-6 CASSLGPRGSDTQYF
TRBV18 CASSFQGTGKYEQYF
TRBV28 CASSSRVGTEAFF
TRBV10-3 CAISDQVNQPQHF
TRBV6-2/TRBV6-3 CACRPHPGTSYGVNTGELFF
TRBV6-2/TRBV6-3 CASDTRGRSDTQYF
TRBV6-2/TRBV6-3 CASRLSGETNEQFF
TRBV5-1 CASSIDRDRYEQYF
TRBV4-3 CASSLTPVRPLNEQFF
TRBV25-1 CASSEYSDTQYF
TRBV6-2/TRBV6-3 CASSHGSPTNTGELFF
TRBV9 CASSKGSGNTIYF
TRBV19 CASSPLDRVREQFF
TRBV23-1 CASRQGTISYEQYF
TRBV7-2 CASSSSYDRTYNEQFF